A single TCR beta chain is shown here with its context. The data stem from a study of cytomegalovirus exposure and HLA in healthy donors. PCR used 60 Vbeta primers and 13 Jbeta primers. This table comes from immunoSEQ multiplex PCR, and its TCRdb copy is limited to in-frame clones, with some not included. The sample has just under 95,000 clones; more than 65% are singletons. The V segment lost 3 bases and the J segment 2 bases; nucleotides outside the gene matches: 6. This CDR3 spans 15 amino acids. Germline assignment: CDR1 LNHNV and CDR2 YYDKDF (reference sequence). Material for sequencing was PBMCs. This sequence joins TRBV15 and TRBJ2-5, with 7 bases matching TRBD2. This receptor was obtained from a girl aged 2 to 10 in good health and CMV-seropositive. The CDR3 DNA is TGTGCCACCAGCAGCGAAGGGAGGGAGCAAGAGACCCAGTACTTC. Residues: CATSSEGREQETQYF.